The entry that follows covers one TCR beta chain sequence. The length of the CDR3 is 15 residues. CDR1 is GTSNPN and CDR2 is SVGIG in the germline V gene (reference sequence). V was clipped by 0 bases and J by 6 bases; unmatched bases: 5. In the study's own analysis: It was from reference gene primer amplification that nucleated cell counts were estimated. Repertoires were generated with immunoSEQ multiplex PCR, while TCRdb's copy carries only in-frame clones and drops some. The V and J calls and clone size were taken over from that table, and D and trimming were inferred from the DNA. Counted here are some 170,000 clones, roughly nine tenths occurring once; the ten biggest clones make up over 15%. The data derive from a study of blood T cell repertoires in COVID-19. Study-level background: There were acute and convalescent COVID-19 samples, and they came from the United States, Italy and Spain. In each case, the material was cDNA or gDNA derived from T cells, B-cell-depleted T cells, or PBMCs.

Sequencing was performed on peripheral blood. The origin of this receptor is a man aged 60 to 69 with active or convalescent COVID-19. The rearrangement links TRBV30 to TRBJ2-1; 10 nucleotides agree with TRBD2. CDR3 nucleotide sequence: TGTGCCTGGAGTGTCGGTCTAGCGGGGGCCAATGAGCAGTTCTTC. This sequence encodes CAWSVGLAGANEQFF.